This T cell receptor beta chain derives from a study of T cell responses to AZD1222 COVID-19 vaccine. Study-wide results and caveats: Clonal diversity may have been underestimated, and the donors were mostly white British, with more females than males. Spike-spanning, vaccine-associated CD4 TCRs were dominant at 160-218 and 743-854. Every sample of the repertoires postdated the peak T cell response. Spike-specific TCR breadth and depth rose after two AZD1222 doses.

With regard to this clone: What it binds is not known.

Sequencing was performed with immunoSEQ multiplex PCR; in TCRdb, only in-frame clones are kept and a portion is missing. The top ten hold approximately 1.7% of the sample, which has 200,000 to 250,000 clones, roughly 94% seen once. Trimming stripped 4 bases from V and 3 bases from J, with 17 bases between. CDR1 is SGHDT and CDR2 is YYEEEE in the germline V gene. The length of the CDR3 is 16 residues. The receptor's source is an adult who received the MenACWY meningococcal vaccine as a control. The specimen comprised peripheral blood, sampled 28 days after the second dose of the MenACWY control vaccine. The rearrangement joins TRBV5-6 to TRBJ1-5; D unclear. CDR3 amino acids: CASSRISGQANQPQHF. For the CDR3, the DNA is TGTGCCAGCAGCCGAATTTCAGGTCAGGCCAATCAGCCCCAGCATTTT.